This record covers a single T cell receptor beta chain. This sample was taken from a study of blood T cell repertoires in COVID-19. Study-wide background: Acute-phase and convalescent COVID-19 samples originated in the United States, Italy and Spain. T cells, B-cell-depleted T cells, or PBMCs supplied cDNA or gDNA.

The CDR3 consists of 15 residues. The junction had 7 bases not matched to a gene; V was cut back by 0 bases and J by 9 bases. Looked up from germline, CDR1 is SGHRS and CDR2 is YFSETQ. Original handling: Researchers report that nucleated cell counts were estimated from reference gene primer amplification. Data came from immunoSEQ multiplex PCR; TCRdb stores just in-frame clones and leaves some out. V and J calls plus clone size are reproduced from that table; the DNA served to infer D and trimming. Among tens of thousands of clones listed, approximately 86% were seen once. What was sequenced was peripheral blood. The rearrangement uses TRBV5-1 and TRBJ2-1; 9 bases fit TRBD2. The receptor was derived from a human donor in a cohort sampled during active COVID-19. The donor label of this sample is uncertain. The CDR3 region is CASSLVPSGNAEQFF. In DNA form, the CDR3 reads TGCGCCAGCAGCTTGGTCCCTAGCGGGAACGCTGAGCAGTTCTTC.